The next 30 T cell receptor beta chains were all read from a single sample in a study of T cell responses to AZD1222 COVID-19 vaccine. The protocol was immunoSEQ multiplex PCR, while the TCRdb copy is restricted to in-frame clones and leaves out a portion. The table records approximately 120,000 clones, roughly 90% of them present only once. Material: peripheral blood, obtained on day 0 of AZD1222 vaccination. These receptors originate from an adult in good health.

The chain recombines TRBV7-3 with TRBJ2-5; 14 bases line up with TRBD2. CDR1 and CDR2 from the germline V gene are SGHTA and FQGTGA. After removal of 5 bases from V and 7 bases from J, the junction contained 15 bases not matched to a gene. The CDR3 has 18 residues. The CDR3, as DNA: TGTGCCAGCAGCCCTGGGGGGACTAGCGGGGGCCTCGCTGCGACCCAGTACTTC. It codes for CASSPGGTSGGLAATQYF.

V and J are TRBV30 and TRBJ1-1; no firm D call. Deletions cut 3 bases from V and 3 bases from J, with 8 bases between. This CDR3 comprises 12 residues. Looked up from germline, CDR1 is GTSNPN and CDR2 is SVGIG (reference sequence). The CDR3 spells CAWRIGYTEAFF. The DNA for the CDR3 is TGTGCCTGGAGAATAGGGTACACTGAAGCTTTCTTT. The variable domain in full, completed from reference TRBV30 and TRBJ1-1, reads SQTIHQWPATLVQPVGSPLSLECTVEGTSNPNLYWYRQAAGRGLQLLFYSVGIGQISSEVPQNLSASRPQDRQFILSSKKLLLSDSGFYLCAWRIGYTEAFFGQGTRLTVV.

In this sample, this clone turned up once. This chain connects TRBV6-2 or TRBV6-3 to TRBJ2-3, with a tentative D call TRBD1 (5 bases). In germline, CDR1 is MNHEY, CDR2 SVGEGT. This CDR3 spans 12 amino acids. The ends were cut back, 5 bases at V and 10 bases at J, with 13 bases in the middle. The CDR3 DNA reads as TGTGCCAGCAGTAGCACAGGATGGGCGCAGTATTTT. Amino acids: CASSSTGWAQYF.

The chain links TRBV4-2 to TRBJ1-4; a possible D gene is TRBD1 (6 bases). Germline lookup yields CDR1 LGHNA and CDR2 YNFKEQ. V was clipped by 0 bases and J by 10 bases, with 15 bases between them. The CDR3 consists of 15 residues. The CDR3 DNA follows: TGTGCCAGCAGCCAAGAGAGAGGAAAAGGGGGAAAACTGTTTTTT. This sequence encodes CASSQERGKGGKLFF.

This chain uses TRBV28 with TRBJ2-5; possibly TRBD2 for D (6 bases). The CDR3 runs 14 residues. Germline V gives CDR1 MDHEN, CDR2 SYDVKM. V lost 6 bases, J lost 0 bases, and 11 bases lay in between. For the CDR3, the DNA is TGTGCCAGCAGCCCTGGGGGGAACCAAGAGACCCAGTACTTC. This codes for CASSPGGNQETQYF. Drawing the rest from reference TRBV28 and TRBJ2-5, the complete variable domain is DVKVTQSSRYLVKRTGEKVFLECVQDMDHENMFWYRQDPGLGLRLIYFSYDVKMKEKGDIPEGYSVSREKKERFSLILESASTNQTSMYLCASSPGGNQETQYFGPGTRLLVL.

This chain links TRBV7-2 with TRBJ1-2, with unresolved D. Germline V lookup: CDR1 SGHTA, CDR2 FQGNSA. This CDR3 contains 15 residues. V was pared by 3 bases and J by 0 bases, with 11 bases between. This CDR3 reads CASSFLSSANYGYTF. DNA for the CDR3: TGTGCCAGCAGCTTTCTGAGCAGTGCTAACTATGGCTACACCTTC.

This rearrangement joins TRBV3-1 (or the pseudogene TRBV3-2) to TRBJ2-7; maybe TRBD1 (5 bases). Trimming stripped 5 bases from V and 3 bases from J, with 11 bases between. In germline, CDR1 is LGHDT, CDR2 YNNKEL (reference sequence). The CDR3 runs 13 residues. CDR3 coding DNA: TGTGCCAGCAGCTTAAGGGGCGGCTACGAGCAGTACTTC. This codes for CASSLRGGYEQYF.

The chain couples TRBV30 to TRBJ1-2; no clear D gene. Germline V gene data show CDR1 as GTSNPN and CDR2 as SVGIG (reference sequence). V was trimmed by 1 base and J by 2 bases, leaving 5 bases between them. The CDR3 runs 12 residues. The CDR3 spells CAWSGQNYGYTF. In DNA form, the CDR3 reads TGTGCCTGGAGTGGGCAGAACTATGGCTACACCTTC.

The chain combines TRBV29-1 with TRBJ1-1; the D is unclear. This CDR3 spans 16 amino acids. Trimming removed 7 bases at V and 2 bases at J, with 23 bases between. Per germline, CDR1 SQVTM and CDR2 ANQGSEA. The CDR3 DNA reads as TGCAGCGGCCGGTGGACGGGAAGTATTGAAAACACTGAAGCTTTCTTT. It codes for CSGRWTGSIENTEAFF.

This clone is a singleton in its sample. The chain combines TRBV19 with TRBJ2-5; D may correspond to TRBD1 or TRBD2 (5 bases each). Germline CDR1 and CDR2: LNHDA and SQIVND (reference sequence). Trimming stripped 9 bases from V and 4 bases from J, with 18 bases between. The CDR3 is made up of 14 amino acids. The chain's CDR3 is CASRPVGVGETQYF. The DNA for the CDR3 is TGTGCCAGCCGACCAGTGGGGGTAGGAGAGACCCAGTACTTC.

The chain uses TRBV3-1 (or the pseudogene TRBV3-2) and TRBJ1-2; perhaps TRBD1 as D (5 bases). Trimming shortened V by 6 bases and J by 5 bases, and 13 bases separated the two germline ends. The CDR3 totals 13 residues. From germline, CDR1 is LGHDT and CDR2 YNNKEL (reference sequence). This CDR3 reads CASRSLGQYGYTF. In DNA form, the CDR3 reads TGTGCCAGCAGGTCCTTGGGGCAATATGGCTACACCTTC.

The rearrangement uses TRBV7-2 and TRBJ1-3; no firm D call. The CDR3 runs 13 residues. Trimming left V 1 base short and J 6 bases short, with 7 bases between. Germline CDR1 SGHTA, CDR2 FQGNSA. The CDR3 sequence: CASSLGYLNTIYF. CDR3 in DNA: TGTGCCAGCAGCTTAGGATACTTAAACACCATATATTTT.

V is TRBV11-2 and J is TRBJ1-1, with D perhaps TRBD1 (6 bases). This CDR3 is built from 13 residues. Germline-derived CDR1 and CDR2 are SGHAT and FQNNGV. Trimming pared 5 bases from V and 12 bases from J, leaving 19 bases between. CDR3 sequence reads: CASSHFTRDKSFF. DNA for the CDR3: TGTGCCAGCAGCCACTTTACTCGGGACAAGTCTTTCTTT.

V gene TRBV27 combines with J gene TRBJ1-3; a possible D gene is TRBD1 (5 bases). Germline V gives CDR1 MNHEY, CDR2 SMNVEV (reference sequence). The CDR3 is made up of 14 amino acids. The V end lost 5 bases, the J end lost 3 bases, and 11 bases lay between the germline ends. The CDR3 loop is CASSRGTVGNTIYF. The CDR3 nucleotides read TGTGCCAGCAGTCGCGGGACCGTTGGAAACACCATATATTTT.

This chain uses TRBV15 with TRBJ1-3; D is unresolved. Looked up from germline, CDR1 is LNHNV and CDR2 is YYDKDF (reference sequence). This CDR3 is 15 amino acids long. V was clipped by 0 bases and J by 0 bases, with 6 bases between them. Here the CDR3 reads CATSRERHSGNTIYF. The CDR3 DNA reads TGTGCCACCAGCAGAGAGCGGCACTCTGGAAACACCATATATTTT.

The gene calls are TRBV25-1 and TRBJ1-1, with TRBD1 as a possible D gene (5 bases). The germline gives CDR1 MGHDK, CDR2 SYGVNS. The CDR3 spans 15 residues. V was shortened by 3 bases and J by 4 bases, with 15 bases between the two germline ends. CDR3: CASSDPSGGVTEAFF. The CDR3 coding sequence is TGTGCCAGCAGTGATCCCTCCGGGGGAGTCACTGAAGCTTTCTTT.

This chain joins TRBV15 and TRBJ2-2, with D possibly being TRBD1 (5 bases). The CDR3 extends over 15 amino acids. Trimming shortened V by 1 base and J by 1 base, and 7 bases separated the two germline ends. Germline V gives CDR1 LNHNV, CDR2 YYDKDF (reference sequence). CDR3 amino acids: CATSRGQRNTGELFF. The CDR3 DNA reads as TGTGCCACCAGCAGAGGACAGAGGAACACCGGGGAGCTGTTTTTT.

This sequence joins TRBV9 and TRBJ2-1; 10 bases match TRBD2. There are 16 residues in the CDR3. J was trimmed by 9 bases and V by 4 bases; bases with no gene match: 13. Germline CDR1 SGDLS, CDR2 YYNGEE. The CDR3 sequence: CASSLPSSGGVREQFF. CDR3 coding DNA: TGTGCCAGCAGCCTTCCTTCTAGCGGGGGAGTACGTGAGCAGTTCTTC.

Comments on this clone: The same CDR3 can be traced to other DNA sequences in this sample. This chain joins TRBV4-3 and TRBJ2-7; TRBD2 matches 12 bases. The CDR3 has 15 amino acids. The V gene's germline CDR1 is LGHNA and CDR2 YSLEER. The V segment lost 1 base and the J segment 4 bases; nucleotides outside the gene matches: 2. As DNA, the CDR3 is TGCGCCAGCAGCCAAGGACTAGCGGGGGAATACGAGCAGTACTTC. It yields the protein CASSQGLAGEYEQYF.

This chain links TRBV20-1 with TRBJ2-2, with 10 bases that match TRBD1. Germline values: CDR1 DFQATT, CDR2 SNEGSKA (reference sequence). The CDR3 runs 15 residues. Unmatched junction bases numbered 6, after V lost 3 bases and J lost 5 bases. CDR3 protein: CSASLTGGRTGELFF. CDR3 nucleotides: TGCAGTGCTAGTTTGACAGGGGGCCGAACCGGGGAGCTGTTTTTT.

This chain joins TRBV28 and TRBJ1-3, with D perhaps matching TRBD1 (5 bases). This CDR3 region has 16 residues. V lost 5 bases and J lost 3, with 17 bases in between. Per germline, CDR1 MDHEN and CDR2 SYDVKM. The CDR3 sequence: CASSTTAGRGGNTIYF. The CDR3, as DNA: TGTGCCAGCAGTACCACAGCGGGGCGCGGTGGAAACACCATATATTTT.

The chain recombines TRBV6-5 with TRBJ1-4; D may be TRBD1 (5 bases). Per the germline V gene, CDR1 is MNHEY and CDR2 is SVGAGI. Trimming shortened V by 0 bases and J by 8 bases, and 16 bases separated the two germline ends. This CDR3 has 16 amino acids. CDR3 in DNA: TGTGCCAGCAGTTACTCGATTGGGTGGGGGGAGGAAAAACTGTTTTTT. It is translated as CASSYSIGWGEEKLFF.

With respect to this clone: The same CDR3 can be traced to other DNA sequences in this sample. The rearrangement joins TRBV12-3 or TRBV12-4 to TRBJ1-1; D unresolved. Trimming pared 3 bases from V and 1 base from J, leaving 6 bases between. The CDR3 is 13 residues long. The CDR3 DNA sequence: TGTGCCAGCAGTTTTGACGGGAACACTGAAGCTTTCTTT. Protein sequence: CASSFDGNTEAFF.

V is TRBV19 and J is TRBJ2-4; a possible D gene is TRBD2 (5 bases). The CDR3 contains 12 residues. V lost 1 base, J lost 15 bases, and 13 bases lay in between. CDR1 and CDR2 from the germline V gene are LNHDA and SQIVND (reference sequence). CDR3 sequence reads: CASSIADGKRYF. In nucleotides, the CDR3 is TGTGCCAGTAGTATAGCCGACGGGAAGAGGTACTTC.

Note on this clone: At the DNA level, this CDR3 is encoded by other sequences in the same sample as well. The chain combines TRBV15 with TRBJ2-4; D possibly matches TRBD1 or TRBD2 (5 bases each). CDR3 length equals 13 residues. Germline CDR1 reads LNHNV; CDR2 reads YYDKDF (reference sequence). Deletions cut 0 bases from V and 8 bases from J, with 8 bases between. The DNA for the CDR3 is TGTGCCACCAGCAGAGATCAGGGAGACATTCAGTACTTC. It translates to CATSRDQGDIQYF. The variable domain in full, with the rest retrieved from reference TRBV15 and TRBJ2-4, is DAMVIQNPRYQVTQFGKPVTLSCSQTLNHNVMYWYQQKSSQAPKLLFHYYDKDFNNEADTPDNFQSRRPNTSFCFLDIRSPGLGDTAMYLCATSRDQGDIQYFGAGTRLSVL.

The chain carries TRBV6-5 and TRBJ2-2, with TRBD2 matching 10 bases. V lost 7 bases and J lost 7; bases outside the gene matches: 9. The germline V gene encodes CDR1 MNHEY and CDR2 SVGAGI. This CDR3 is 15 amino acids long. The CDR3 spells CASIFLAGVRGELFF. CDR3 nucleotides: TGTGCCAGCATCTTCCTAGCGGGGGTTCGCGGGGAGCTGTTTTTT.

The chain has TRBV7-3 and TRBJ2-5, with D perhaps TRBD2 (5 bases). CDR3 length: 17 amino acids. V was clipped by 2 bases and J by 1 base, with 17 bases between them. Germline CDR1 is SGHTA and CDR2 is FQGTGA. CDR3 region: CASSLGEGIGFQETQYF. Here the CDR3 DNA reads TGTGCCAGCAGCTTAGGTGAGGGTATTGGATTCCAAGAGACCCAGTACTTC. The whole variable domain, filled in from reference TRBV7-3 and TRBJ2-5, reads GAGVSQTPSNKVTEKGKYVELRCDPISGHTALYWYRQSLGQGPEFLIYFQGTGAADDSGLPNDRFFAVRPEGSVSTLKIQRTERGDSAVYLCASSLGEGIGFQETQYFGPGTRLLVL.

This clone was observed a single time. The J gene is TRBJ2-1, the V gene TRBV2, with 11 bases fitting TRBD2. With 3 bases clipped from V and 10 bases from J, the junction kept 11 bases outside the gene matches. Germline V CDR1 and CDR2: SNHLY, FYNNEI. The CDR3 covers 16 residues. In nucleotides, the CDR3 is TGTGCCAGCAGTGATTTGCTAGCGGGAGGCATGCGAGAGCAGTTCTTC. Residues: CASSDLLAGGMREQFF.

The CDR3 bases are TGCGCCAGCAGTATGATTCTCCAAGAGACCCAGTACTTC. The encoded protein is CASSMILQETQYF. The chain recombines TRBV10-2 with TRBJ2-5, with unresolved D. The CDR3 is 13 residues long. In germline, CDR1 is WSHSY, CDR2 SAAADI. The ends were cut back, 5 bases at V and 1 base at J, with 8 bases in the middle.

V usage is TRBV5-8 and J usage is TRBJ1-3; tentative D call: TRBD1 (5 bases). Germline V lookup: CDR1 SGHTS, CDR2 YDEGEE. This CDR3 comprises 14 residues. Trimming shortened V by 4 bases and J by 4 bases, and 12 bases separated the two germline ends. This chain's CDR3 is CASSNERGGNTIYF. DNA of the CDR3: TGTGCCAGCAGCAATGAGCGGGGCGGAAACACCATATATTTT.